The 22 T cell receptor beta chains listed next were all sequenced from one sample in a study of shared clonotypes between healthy human individuals. Generated by immunoSEQ multiplex PCR, the TCRdb table keeps only in-frame clones and is missing some. The table has over 2 million clones, 95% seen once. Sequenced sample: naive CD4+ T cells sorted from blood. Sample subset: CD45RA+ positively selected. All receptors derive from a man younger than 30 in good health.

About this clone: The same CDR3 is also encoded by other DNA sequences in this sample. CDR3 protein: CASSLANRGTDTQYF. The CDR3 DNA sequence: TGCGCCAGCAGCTTGGCTAACAGGGGCACAGATACGCAGTATTTT. The J gene is TRBJ2-3, the V gene TRBV5-1; D might be TRBD1 (6 bases). V was cut by 0 bases and J by 1 base, with 9 bases left in between. From germline, CDR1 is SGHRS and CDR2 YFSETQ. The CDR3 has 15 amino acids.

The rearrangement links TRBV14 to TRBJ2-7; the match to TRBD2 covers 8 bases. The CDR3 contains 14 residues. With V trimmed by 6 bases and J by 2 bases, 6 bases remained unmatched. Germline CDR1 and CDR2: SGHDN and FVKESK. CDR3: CASSRTSRTYEQYF. The CDR3 nucleotides are TGTGCCAGCAGTCGGACTAGCCGGACCTACGAGCAGTACTTC.

This clone was seen just once. The same CDR3 can be traced to other DNA sequences in this sample. The genes are TRBV27 and TRBJ2-7; D remains ambiguous. This CDR3 region has 13 residues. Germline V gene data show CDR1 as MNHEY and CDR2 as SMNVEV (reference sequence). The V gene lost 3 bases and the J gene lost 0 bases, with 6 bases spanning the gap. Here the CDR3 DNA reads TGTGCCAGCAGTTTCCAATTCTCCTACGAGCAGTACTTC. It translates to CASSFQFSYEQYF.

This chain uses TRBV7-2 with TRBJ1-5, with 10 nucleotides matching TRBD1. Per the germline V gene, CDR1 is SGHTA and CDR2 is FQGNSA. This CDR3 comprises 16 residues. The V and J ends lost 1 base and 3 bases, in that order; junction bases with no gene match: 3. DNA for the CDR3: TGTGCCAGCAGCTTAGGACAGGGGGCCCTCAATCAGCCCCAGCATTTT. It specifies CASSLGQGALNQPQHF.

The V call is TRBV6-1, the J call TRBJ1-4; D may be TRBD1 (6 bases). Germline lookup yields CDR1 MNHNS and CDR2 SASEGT. V dropped 6 bases and J dropped 0 bases, with 11 bases sitting between them. This CDR3 is built from 15 residues. CDR3 residues: CASRIGQSTNEKLFF. CDR3 nucleotides: TGTGCCAGCAGGATAGGACAGTCAACTAATGAAAAACTGTTTTTT.

CDR3 residues: CASSFGTLGEQYF. CDR3 DNA sequence: TGTGCCAGCAGTTTCGGGACCCTCGGGGAGCAGTACTTC. The chain recombines TRBV28 with TRBJ2-7, with D perhaps assigned TRBD1 or TRBD2 (5 bases each). V was pared by 3 bases and J by 7 bases, with 13 bases between. CDR3 length: 13 amino acids. Germline V CDR1 and CDR2: MDHEN, SYDVKM.

This chain connects TRBV12-2 to TRBJ2-7; TRBD2, the D gene given by the table, was not confirmed from the DNA. TRBV12-2 is annotated as a pseudogene. The CDR3 length is 16 residues. The CDR3 loop reads CASRLTLRGCSYEQYF. The CDR3 coding sequence is TGTGCAAGTCGCTTAACATTGCGCGGCTGTTCCTACGAGCAGTACTTC.

V usage is TRBV19 and J usage is TRBJ2-3; unclear D gene. This CDR3 has 13 residues. Germline V CDR1 and CDR2: LNHDA, SQIVND (reference sequence). Trimming took 4 bases from V and 3 from J, leaving 8 bases between them. CDR3 sequence: CASSSLPTDTQYF. CDR3 DNA: TGTGCCAGTAGTAGCCTGCCAACAGATACGCAGTATTTT.

The J gene is TRBJ2-2, the V gene TRBV27; 7 nucleotides align to TRBD1. Germline loops: CDR1 MNHEY, CDR2 SMNVEV (reference sequence). Unmatched junction bases numbered 2, after V lost 3 bases and J lost 4 bases. There are 14 residues in the CDR3. The CDR3: CASSLGQLTGELFF. CDR3 nucleotide sequence: TGTGCCAGCAGTTTGGGACAGCTCACCGGGGAGCTGTTTTTT.

The chain couples TRBV6-5 to TRBJ2-1; possible D gene TRBD2, 6 bases. Germline V CDR1 and CDR2: MNHEY, SVGAGI. The V gene lost 6 bases and the J gene lost 4 bases, with 13 bases spanning the gap. This CDR3 spans 14 amino acids. The CDR3 reads CASRVAAYYNEQFF. Written as DNA, the CDR3 is TGTGCCAGCAGGGTAGCGGCCTATTACAATGAGCAGTTCTTC.

The rearrangement uses TRBV5-1 and TRBJ2-2; TRBD2 agrees at 13 bases. This CDR3 contains 18 residues. Trimming took 1 base from V and 6 from J; bases not matched to a gene: 9. The V gene's germline CDR1 is SGHRS and CDR2 YFSETQ. CDR3 sequence reads: CASSLRTSGSLGAGELFF. The CDR3, as DNA: TGCGCCAGCAGCTTGAGGACTAGCGGGAGCTTGGGTGCCGGGGAGCTGTTTTTT.

The chain has TRBV25-1 and TRBJ2-5; 11 bases fit TRBD2. This CDR3 spans 17 amino acids. Losses at the gene ends were 5 bases for V and 4 bases for J; bases not matched to a gene: 12. Germline V gives CDR1 MGHDK, CDR2 SYGVNS. CDR3 sequence (DNA): TGTGCCAGCAGTCCCCTAGGGGGTAGCGGGAGGGCAGAGACCCAGTACTTC. Encoded protein: CASSPLGGSGRAETQYF.

This clone was recorded once. The CDR3 is CSVFTGGASFF. The CDR3 DNA reads TGCAGCGTCTTCACCGGGGGGGCTTCTTTCTTT. The rearrangement links TRBV29-1 to TRBJ1-1, with D perhaps TRBD1 (6 bases). V was trimmed by 6 bases and J by 12 bases, leaving 17 bases between them. The CDR3 covers 11 residues. Germline V CDR1 and CDR2: SQVTM, ANQGSEA.

The sample holds one count of this clone. The chain combines TRBV6-6 with TRBJ1-5; D unclear. The CDR3 spans 14 residues. Germline CDR1 MNHNY, CDR2 SVGAGI (reference sequence). Trimming removed 5 bases at V and 1 base at J, with 9 bases between. CDR3 nucleotides: TGTGCCAGCAGTCAGACCCTAAGCAATCAGCCCCAGCATTTT. Encoded protein: CASSQTLSNQPQHF.

This sequence joins TRBV7-8 and TRBJ2-1, with 8 bases lining up with TRBD1. V lost 7 bases to trimming and J lost 12 bases; unmatched junction nucleotides: 14. Germline-derived CDR1 and CDR2 are SGHVS and FQNEAQ. This CDR3 spans 14 amino acids. CDR3 protein: CASTGDRGVTRQFF. In DNA form, the CDR3 reads TGTGCCAGCACGGGTGACAGGGGCGTCACGCGGCAGTTCTTC. Full variable domain (outside the CDR3, taken from reference TRBV7-8 and TRBJ2-1): GAGVSQSPRYKVAKRGQDVALRCDPISGHVSLFWYQQALGQGPEFLTYFQNEAQLDKSGLPSDRFFAERPEGSVSTLKIQRTQQEDSAVYLCASTGDRGVTRQFFGPGTRLTVL.

This clone was seen more than once but under ten times. The chain links TRBV27 to TRBJ2-7; a possible D gene is TRBD1 (5 bases). V was cut by 3 bases and J by 2 bases, with 11 bases left in between. Germline CDR1 reads MNHEY; CDR2 reads SMNVEV (reference sequence). CDR3 length: 14 residues. CDR3 in amino acids: CASSFGQGPYEQYF. CDR3 nucleotide sequence: TGTGCCAGCAGTTTTGGGCAGGGCCCCTACGAGCAGTACTTC.

In regard to this clone: The junction does not match germline at one end; this may be a read error. The V gene is TRBV5-1, the J gene TRBJ2-5; a weak D match, TRBD2 (5 bases). The CDR3 sequence is 14 residues long. Germline-derived CDR1 and CDR2 are SGHRS and YFSETQ. The CDR3 nucleotides are TGCGCCAGCACCTTGAGCGGTGACGGGGAGACCCAGTACTTC. Its translation: CASTLSGDGETQYF.

The chain employs TRBV5-1 and TRBJ2-7; the D gene could be TRBD1 or TRBD2 (5 bases each). V was pared by 4 bases and J by 0 bases, with 14 bases between. The germline V gene encodes CDR1 SGHRS and CDR2 YFSETQ. This CDR3 region has 15 residues. Here the CDR3 reads CASSLGVGFSYEQYF. Written as DNA, the CDR3 is TGCGCCAGCAGCCTGGGGGTCGGTTTCTCCTACGAGCAGTACTTC.

This clone appeared a single time. The V and J genes are TRBV28 and TRBJ1-5; a possible D gene is TRBD1 (6 bases). Germline CDR1 reads MDHEN; CDR2 reads SYDVKM. CDR3 size: 17 residues. V lost 0 bases and J 2 bases, leaving 14 bases between the germline ends. CDR3 residues: CASSLWYRGPGNQPQHF. DNA of the CDR3: TGTGCCAGCAGTTTATGGTATCGGGGGCCGGGCAATCAGCCCCAGCATTTT.

This rearrangement joins TRBV7-9 to TRBJ2-2; unclear D gene. The CDR3 loop spans 19 amino acids. Looked up from germline, CDR1 is SEHNR and CDR2 is FQNEAQ (reference sequence). V dropped 2 bases and J dropped 2 bases, with 21 bases sitting between them. The chain's CDR3 is CASSLRFEFGGPNTGELFF. The CDR3 DNA is TGTGCCAGCAGCTTAAGGTTTGAATTCGGCGGACCAAACACCGGGGAGCTGTTTTTT.

In its sample, this clone was seen once. The chain has TRBV5-6 and TRBJ1-2; 9 nucleotides match TRBD1. J was trimmed by 5 bases and V by 4 bases; bases with no gene match: 9. Per the germline V gene, CDR1 is SGHDT and CDR2 is YYEEEE. The CDR3 runs to 15 residues. CDR3 sequence reads: CASSVWDRVKYGYTF. For the CDR3, the DNA is TGTGCCAGCAGCGTCTGGGACAGGGTGAAGTATGGCTACACCTTC.

Points on this clone: Other DNA sequences from this sample encode an identical CDR3 as well. The rearrangement links TRBV11-2 to TRBJ2-5, with 13 bases fitting TRBD2. The CDR3 extends over 15 amino acids. CDR1 is SGHAT and CDR2 is FQNNGV in the germline V gene. Trimming cost V 4 bases and J 4 bases; bases outside gene matches: 3. The CDR3 spells CASSSGLAGAETQYF. For the CDR3, the DNA is TGTGCCAGCAGCTCAGGACTAGCGGGAGCAGAGACCCAGTACTTC.